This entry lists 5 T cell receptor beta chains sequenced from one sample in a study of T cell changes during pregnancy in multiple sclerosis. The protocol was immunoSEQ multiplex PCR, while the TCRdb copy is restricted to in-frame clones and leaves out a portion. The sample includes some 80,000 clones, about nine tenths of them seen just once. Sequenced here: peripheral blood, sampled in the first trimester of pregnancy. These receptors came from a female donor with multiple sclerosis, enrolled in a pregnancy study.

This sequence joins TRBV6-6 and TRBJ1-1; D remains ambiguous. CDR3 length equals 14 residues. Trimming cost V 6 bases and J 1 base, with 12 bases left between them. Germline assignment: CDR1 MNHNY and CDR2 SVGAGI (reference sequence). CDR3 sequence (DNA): TGTGCCAGCAGCTCCCCGGGAGGGAACACTGAAGCTTTCTTT. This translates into CASSSPGGNTEAFF.

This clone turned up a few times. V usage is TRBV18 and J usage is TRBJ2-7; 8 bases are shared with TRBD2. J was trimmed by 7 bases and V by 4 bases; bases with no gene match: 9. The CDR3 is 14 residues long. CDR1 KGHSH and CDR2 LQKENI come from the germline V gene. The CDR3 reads CASSQPGGGREQYF. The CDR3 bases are TGTGCCAGCTCACAACCGGGAGGGGGAAGGGAGCAGTACTTC.

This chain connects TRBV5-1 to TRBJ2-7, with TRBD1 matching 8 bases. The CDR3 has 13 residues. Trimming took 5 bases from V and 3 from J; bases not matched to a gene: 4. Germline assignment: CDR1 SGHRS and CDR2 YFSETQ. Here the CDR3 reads CASRAGQDYEQYF. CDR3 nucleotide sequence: TGCGCCAGCAGGGCGGGACAGGACTACGAGCAGTACTTC.

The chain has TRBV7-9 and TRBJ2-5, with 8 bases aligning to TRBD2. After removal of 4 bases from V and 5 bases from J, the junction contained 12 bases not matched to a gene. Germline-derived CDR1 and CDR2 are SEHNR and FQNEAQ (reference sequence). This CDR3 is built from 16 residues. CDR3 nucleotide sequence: TGTGCCAGCAGCTCCACACGGGGGGGTCGAGGGGAGACCCAGTACTTC. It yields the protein CASSSTRGGRGETQYF.

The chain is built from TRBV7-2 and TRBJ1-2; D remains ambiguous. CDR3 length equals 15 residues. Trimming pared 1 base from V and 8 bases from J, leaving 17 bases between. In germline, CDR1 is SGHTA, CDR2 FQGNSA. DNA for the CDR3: TGTGCCAGCAGCTTAGACCGACGGAGCACGTCCGGCTACACCTTC. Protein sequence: CASSLDRRSTSGYTF.